This T cell receptor (beta chain) was sequenced for a study of shared clonotypes between healthy human individuals. Here immunoSEQ multiplex PCR was the method, and the copy in TCRdb shows in-frame clones only, minus some. The top ten hold about 10% of the sample, which has around 340,000 clones, more than 60% seen once. The CDR3 consists of 14 residues. V was pared by 4 bases and J by 4 bases, with 11 bases between. The germline CDR1 and CDR2 sequences are SGHDN and FVKESK. The genes are TRBV14 and TRBJ2-1; the D is unclear. The TCR was taken from a man in his thirties or forties in good health. Material for sequencing was memory CD4+ T cells sorted from blood. Subset given: CD45RA-negative fraction. The CDR3 DNA is TGTGCCAGCAGCCTAAGATTACAATACAATGAGCAGTTCTTC. Translation: CASSLRLQYNEQFF. The full variable domain, rest sourced from reference TRBV14 and TRBJ2-1, is EAGVTQFPSHSVIEKGQTVTLRCDPISGHDNLYWYRRVMGKEIKFLLHFVKESKQDESGMPNNRFLAERTGGTYSTLKVQPAELEDSGVYFCASSLRLQYNEQFFGPGTRLTVL.